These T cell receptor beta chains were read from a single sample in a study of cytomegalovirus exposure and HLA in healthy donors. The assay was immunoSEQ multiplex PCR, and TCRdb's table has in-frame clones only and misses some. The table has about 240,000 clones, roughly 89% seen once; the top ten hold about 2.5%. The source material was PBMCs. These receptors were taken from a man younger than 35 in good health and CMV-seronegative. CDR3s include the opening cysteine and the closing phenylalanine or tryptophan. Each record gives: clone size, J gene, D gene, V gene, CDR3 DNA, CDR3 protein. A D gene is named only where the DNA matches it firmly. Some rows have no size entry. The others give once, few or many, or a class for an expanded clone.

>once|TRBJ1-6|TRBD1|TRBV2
TGTGCCAGCATCCCGGACAGGGGATCTTCACCCCTCCACTTT
CASIPDRGSSPLHF
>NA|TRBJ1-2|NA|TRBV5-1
TGCGCCAGCAGCTTGCCCGGGATCCCCCATGGCTACACCTTC
CASSLPGIPHGYTF
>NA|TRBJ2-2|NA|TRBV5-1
TGCGCCAGCAGCCCAACGCAGGGGACAATGGCCGGGGAGCTGTTTTTT
CASSPTQGTMAGELFF
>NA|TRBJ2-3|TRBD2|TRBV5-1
TGCGCCAGCAGCTTGGCGCGAGCGGGGCTCACAGATACGCAGTATTTT
CASSLARAGLTDTQYF
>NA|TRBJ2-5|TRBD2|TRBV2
TGTGCCATCCAAGCGCGGGAGGGTGAGACCCAGTACTTC
CAIQAREGETQYF
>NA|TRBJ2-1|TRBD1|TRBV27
TGTGCCAGCAGTTTATCCGGGACAGAAGGTTTTGGTGAGCAGTTCTTC
CASSLSGTEGFGEQFF
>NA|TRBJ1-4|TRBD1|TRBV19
TGTGCCAGTAGTATAAGGGCGCCAGGGGGGAGTAATGAAAAACTGTTTTTT
CASSIRAPGGSNEKLFF
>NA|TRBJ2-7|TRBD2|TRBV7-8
TGTGCCAGCAGCACTAGCGCCGAGCAGTACTTC
CASSTSAEQYF
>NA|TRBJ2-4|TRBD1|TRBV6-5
TGTGCCAGCAGGAGGGACAGAGGGGACATTCAGTACTTC
CASRRDRGDIQYF
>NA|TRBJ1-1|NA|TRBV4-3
TGCGCCAGCAGCGAGGGGGGGATCACCGAAGCTTTCTTT
CASSEGGITEAFF
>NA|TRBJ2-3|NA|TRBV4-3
TGCGCCAGCAGCCAGAATTTGTGGTCGGGGGGACAAGATACGCAGTATTTT
CASSQNLWSGGQDTQYF
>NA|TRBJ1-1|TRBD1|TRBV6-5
TGTGCCAGCAGTGTTACCGGGACAGGGGGCCCTGAAGCTTTCTTT
CASSVTGTGGPEAFF
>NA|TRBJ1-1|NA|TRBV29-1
TGCAGCGTTGAAGTAAGAGGACAGTTGAGCACTGAAGCTTTCTTT
CSVEVRGQLSTEAFF
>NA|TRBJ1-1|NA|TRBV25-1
TGTGCCAGCAGTGCCCTACTCGCCCTGAACACTGAAGCTTTCTTT
CASSALLALNTEAFF
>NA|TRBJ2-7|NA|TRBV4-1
TGCGCCAGCAGCCGCGAAACAGGGAGACCCTCCTACGAGCAGTACTTC
CASSRETGRPSYEQYF
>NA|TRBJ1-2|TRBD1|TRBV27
TGTGCCAGCAGTATGACAGGGGTCAACTATGGCTACACCTTC
CASSMTGVNYGYTF
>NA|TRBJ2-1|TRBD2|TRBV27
TGTGCCAGCAGAAGTCGACTAGCGGTCTACAATGAGCAGTTCTTC
CASRSRLAVYNEQFF
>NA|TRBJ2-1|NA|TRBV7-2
TGTGCCAGCAGCGCCACAGGGTCCTACAATGAGCAGTTCTTC
CASSATGSYNEQFF
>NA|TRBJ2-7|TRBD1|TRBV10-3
TGTGCCATCACCACCTCCGGAAGGACAGGGCACGACGAGCAGTACTTC
CAITTSGRTGHDEQYF
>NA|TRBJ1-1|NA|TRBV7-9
TGTGCCAGCAGCCCCGGAGGAGAAGCTTTCTTT
CASSPGGEAFF
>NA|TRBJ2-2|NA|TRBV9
TGTGCCAGCAGCGTAGGCCGTAGCGTTAACACCGGGGAGCTGTTTTTT
CASSVGRSVNTGELFF
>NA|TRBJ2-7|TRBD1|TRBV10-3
TGTGCCACCCGCCTCAACCAGGGACAGGGATACGAGCAGTACTTC
CATRLNQGQGYEQYF
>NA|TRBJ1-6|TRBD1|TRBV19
TGTGCCAGCCGACAGGGATATTCACCCCTCCACTTT
CASRQGYSPLHF
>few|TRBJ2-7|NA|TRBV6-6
TGTGCCAGCAGCCACATCAGGGGAACCTACGAGCAGTACTTC
CASSHIRGTYEQYF
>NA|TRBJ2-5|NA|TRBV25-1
TGTGCCAGCAGTGAATATTTGGGGGGAAAGAGGCAAGAGACCCAGTACTTC
CASSEYLGGKRQETQYF
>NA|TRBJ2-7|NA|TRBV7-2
TGTGCCAGCAGCTTAGATGAGGGTTTGGGCTCCTACGAGCAGTACTTC
CASSLDEGLGSYEQYF
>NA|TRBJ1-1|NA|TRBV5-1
TGCGCCAGCAGCTTGGGGACAGCCTTTAACACTGAAGCTTTCTTT
CASSLGTAFNTEAFF
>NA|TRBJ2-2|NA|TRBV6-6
TGTGCCAGCAGTCTGGACTGGGAGCTGTTTTTT
CASSLDWELFF
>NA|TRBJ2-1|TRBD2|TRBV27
TGTGCCAGCAGTTTACCCGGACTAGCGGGAGGCAATGAGCAGTTCTTC
CASSLPGLAGGNEQFF
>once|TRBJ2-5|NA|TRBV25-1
TGTGCCAGCAGTGGAGCAGGGGTTCAAGAGACCCAGTACTTC
CASSGAGVQETQYF
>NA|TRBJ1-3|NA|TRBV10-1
TGCGCCAGCTCGGAGAACGGAAACACCATATATTTT
CASSENGNTIYF
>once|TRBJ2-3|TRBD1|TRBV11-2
TGTGCCAGCAGCTATAAGGAACAGGGGGCAACAGATACGCAGTATTTT
CASSYKEQGATDTQYF
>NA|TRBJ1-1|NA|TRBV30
TGTGCCTGGAGTGTACTAGGCCGATACACTGAAGCTTTCTTT
CAWSVLGRYTEAFF
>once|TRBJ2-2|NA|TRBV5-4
TGTGCCAGCAGCTTGGCGGTAGATGTAGCGAACACCGGGGAGCTGTTTTTT
CASSLAVDVANTGELFF
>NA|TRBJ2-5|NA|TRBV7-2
TGTGCCAGCAGCTTAGGACTTAGGGAGGAGACCCAGTACTTC
CASSLGLREETQYF
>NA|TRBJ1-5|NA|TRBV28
TGTGCCAGCAGTCCGGACTCAGGTCAGCCCCAGCATTTT
CASSPDSGQPQHF
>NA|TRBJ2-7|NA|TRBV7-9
TGTGCCAGCAGCCAGACAGGTACCCTATACGAGCAGTACTTC
CASSQTGTLYEQYF
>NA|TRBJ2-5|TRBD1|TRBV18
TGTGCCAGCTCACCAGGGACAGAAGAGACCCAGTACTTC
CASSPGTEETQYF
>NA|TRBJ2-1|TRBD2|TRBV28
TGTGCCAGCAGTTTTCGGGGGACTAGTGTCAATGAGCAGTTCTTC
CASSFRGTSVNEQFF
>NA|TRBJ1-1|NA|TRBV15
TGTGCCACTCGCCGGGGCACTGAAGCTTTCTTT
CATRRGTEAFF
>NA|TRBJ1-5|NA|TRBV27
TGTGCCAGCAGTTTAAGAAACGGGGGTCAGCCCCAGCATTTT
CASSLRNGGQPQHF
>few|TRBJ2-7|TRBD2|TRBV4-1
TGCGCCAGCAGCCAAGTCCCTAGCGGGGGGGAGTACGAGCAGTACTTC
CASSQVPSGGEYEQYF
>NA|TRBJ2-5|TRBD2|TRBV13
TGTGCCAGCAGCTTATTCAGGACTAGCGGTCACGAGACCCAGTACTTC
CASSLFRTSGHETQYF
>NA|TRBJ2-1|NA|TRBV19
TGTGCCAGCCGCGACTCGGGACAGACAACGCGGGGAAGCTCCTACAATGAGCAGTTCTTC
CASRDSGQTTRGSSYNEQFF
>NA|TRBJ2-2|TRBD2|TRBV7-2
TGTGCCAGCCCCCCCCGGAGCGGGGGGACGGCTAGGACCGGGGAGCTGTTTTTT
CASPPRSGGTARTGELFF
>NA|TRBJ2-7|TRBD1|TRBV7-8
TGTGCCAGCAGCTTGCTGGACAGGGGCACCTACGAGCAGTACTTC
CASSLLDRGTYEQYF
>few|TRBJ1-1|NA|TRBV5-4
TGTGCCAGCAGCTACGATACAGGGATCGAAGCTTTCTTT
CASSYDTGIEAFF
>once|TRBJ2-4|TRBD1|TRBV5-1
TGCGCCAGCACACTGACAGGGGATCTAGCCAAAAACATTCAGTACTTC
CASTLTGDLAKNIQYF
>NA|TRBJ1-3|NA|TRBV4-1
TGCGCCAGCAGCCAATCGGTTTCTATCCGAAGAAACACCATATATTTT
CASSQSVSIRRNTIYF
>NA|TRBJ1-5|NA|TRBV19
TGTGCCAGTAGTATTGGGCAGCCCAATCAGCCCCAGCATTTT
CASSIGQPNQPQHF
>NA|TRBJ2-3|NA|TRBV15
TGTGCCACCAGCAGAGATCCAGCAGATACGCAGTATTTT
CATSRDPADTQYF
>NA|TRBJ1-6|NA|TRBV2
TGTGCCAGCACCGCCGAGCGGGATTCACCCCTCCACTTT
CASTAERDSPLHF
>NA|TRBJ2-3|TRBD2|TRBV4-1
TGCGCCAGCAGCCAAGGTCCAGCGCGGGGGAGCACAGATACGCAGTATTTT
CASSQGPARGSTDTQYF
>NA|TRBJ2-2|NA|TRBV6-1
TGTGCCAGCAAGATACAGGGGACTCGGACCGGGGAGCTGTTTTTT
CASKIQGTRTGELFF
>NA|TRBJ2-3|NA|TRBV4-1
TGCGCCAGCAGCCAGTCCAGCGGTCGACCGGGGACGCAGTATTTT
CASSQSSGRPGTQYF
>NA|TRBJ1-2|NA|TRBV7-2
TGTGCCAGCAGCCCGGGGGGCATGCGCTACACCTTC
CASSPGGMRYTF
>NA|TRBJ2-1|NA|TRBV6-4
TGTGCCAGCAGTGAGACAGGATACAATGAGCAGTTCTTC
CASSETGYNEQFF
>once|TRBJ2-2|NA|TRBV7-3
TGTGCCAGCAGCTTATTTGCCCGAGGAAACGGCGGGGAGCTGTTTTTT
CASSLFARGNGGELFF
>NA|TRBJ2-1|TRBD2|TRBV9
TGTGCCAGCAGCCCACGACTAGCGGGAGGTGGCGAGCAGTTCTTC
CASSPRLAGGGEQFF